This T cell receptor (beta chain) was observed in a study of T cells in women clearing cervical HPV infection. About the study: No precancer developed; the control's incident HPV16 infection cleared within 12 months.

Germline-derived CDR1 and CDR2 are SEHNR and FQNEAQ (reference sequence). The CDR3 runs 13 residues. Sequenced by immunoSEQ multiplex PCR; TCRdb stores in-frame clones only, minus some. This sample's table reports 25,000 to 35,000 clones. Regarding this clone: Coverage ceases 3 residues before the CDR3 finishes, and the germline J gene fills in the end.

The receptor was derived from a woman aged 18 to 69 with a cervical HPV16 infection that either progressed to CIN3+ or cleared (not recorded which). Sample: blood buffy coat. The V call is TRBV7-9, the J call TRBJ2-3; 7 nucleotides agree with TRBD2. The sequenced part of the CDR3 DNA is TGTGCCAGCAGCCGGGGGGATTATCAGCCG. Residues: CASSRGDYQP. The whole CDR3 sequence is CASSRGDYQPQYF.